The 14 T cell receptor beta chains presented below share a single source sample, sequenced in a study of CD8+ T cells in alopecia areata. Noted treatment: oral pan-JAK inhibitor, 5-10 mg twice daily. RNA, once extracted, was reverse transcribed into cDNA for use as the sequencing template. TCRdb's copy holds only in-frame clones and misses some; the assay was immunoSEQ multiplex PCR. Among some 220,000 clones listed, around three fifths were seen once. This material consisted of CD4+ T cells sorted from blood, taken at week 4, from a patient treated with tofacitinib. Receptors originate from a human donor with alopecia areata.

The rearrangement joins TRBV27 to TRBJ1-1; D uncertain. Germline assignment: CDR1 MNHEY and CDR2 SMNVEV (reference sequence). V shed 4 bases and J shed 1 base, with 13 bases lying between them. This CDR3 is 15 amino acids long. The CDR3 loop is CASSWKWPSNTEAFF. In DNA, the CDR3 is TGTGCCAGCAGTTGGAAATGGCCTTCGAACACTGAAGCTTTCTTT.

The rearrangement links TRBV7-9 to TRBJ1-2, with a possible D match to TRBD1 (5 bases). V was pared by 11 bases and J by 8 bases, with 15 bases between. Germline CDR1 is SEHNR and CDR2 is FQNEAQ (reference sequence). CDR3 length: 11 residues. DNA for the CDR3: TGTGCCTCGGAGCGGGGCGCGGGCTACACCTTC. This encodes CASERGAGYTF.

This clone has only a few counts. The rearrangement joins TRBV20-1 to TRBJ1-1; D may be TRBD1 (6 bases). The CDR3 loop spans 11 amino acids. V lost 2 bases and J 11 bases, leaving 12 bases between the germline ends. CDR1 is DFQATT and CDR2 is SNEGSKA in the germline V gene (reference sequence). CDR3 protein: CSARSGTMAFF. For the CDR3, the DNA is TGCAGTGCTAGATCCGGGACAATGGCTTTCTTT.

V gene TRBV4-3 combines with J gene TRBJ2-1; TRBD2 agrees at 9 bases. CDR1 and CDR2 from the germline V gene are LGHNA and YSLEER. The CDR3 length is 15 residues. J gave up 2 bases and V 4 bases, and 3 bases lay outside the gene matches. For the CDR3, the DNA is TGCGCCAGCAGCCTTAGCGGGGGAGCCTACAATGAGCAGTTCTTC. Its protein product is CASSLSGGAYNEQFF.

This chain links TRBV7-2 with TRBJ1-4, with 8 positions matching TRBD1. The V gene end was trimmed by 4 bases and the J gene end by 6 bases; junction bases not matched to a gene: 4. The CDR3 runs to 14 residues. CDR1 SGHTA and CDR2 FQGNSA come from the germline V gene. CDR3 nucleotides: TGTGCCAGCAGCTCGGACAGGGATCATGAAAAACTGTTTTTT. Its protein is CASSSDRDHEKLFF.

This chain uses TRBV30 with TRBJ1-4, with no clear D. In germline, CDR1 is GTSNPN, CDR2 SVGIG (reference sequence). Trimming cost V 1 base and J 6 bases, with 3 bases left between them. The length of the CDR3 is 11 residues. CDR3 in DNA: TGTGCCTGGAGTGATGATGAAAAACTGTTTTTT. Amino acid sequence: CAWSDDEKLFF.

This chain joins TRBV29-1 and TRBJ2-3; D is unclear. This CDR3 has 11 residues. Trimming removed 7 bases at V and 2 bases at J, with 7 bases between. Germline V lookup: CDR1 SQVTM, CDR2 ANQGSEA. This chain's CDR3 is CSAADTDTQYF. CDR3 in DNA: TGCAGCGCCGCCGACACAGATACGCAGTATTTT.

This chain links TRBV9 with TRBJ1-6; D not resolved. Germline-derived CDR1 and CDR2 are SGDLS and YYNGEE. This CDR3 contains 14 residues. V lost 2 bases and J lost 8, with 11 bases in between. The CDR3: CASSVKVSDSPLHF. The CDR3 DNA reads TGTGCCAGCAGCGTTAAGGTTTCGGATTCACCCCTCCACTTT.

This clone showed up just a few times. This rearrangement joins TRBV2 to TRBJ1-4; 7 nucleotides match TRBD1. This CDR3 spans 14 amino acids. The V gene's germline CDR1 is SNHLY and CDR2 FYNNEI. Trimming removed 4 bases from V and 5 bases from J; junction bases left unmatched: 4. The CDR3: CASSVGTVNEKLFF. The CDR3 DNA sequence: TGTGCCAGCAGTGTTGGGACAGTAAATGAAAAACTGTTTTTT.

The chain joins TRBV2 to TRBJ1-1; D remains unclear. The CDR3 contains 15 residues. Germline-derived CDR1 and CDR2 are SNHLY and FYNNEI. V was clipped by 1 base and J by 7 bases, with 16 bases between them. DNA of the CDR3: TGTGCCAGCAGTGAAGGACCCCTCTTAGGGAATGAAGCTTTCTTT. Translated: CASSEGPLLGNEAFF. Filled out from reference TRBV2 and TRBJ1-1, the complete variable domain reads EPEVTQTPSHQVTQMGQEVILRCVPISNHLYFYWYRQILGQKVEFLVSFYNNEISEKSEIFDDQFSVERPDGSNFTLKIRSTKLEDSAMYFCASSEGPLLGNEAFFGQGTRLTVV.

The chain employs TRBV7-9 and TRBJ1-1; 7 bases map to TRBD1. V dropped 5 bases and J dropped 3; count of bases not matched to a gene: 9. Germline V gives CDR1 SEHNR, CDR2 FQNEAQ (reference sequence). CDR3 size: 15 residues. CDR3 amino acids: CASSPPRQGHTEAFF. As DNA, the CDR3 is TGTGCCAGCAGCCCACCCCGACAGGGTCACACTGAAGCTTTCTTT.

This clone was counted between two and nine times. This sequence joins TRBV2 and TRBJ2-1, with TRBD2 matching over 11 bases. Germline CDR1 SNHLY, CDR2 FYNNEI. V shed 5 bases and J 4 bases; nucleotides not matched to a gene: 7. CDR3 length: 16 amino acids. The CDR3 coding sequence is TGTGCCAGCAGTCGACCTAGCGGGGGGTTTTACAATGAGCAGTTCTTC. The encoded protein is CASSRPSGGFYNEQFF.

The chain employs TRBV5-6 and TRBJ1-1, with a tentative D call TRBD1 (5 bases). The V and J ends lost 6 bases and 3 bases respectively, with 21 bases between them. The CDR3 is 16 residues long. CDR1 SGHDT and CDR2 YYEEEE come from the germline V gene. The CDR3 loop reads CASTQGPEAWDTEAFF. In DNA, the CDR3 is TGTGCCAGCACCCAGGGCCCCGAGGCGTGGGACACTGAAGCTTTCTTT.

DNA for the CDR3: TGTGCCAGCAGTGAAAATGTACACAGCTACGAGCAGTACTTC. This encodes CASSENVHSYEQYF. The chain links TRBV2 to TRBJ2-7; no clear D. V shed 2 bases and J shed 3 bases, with 11 bases lying between them. The CDR3 sequence is 14 residues long. CDR1 SNHLY and CDR2 FYNNEI come from the germline V gene.